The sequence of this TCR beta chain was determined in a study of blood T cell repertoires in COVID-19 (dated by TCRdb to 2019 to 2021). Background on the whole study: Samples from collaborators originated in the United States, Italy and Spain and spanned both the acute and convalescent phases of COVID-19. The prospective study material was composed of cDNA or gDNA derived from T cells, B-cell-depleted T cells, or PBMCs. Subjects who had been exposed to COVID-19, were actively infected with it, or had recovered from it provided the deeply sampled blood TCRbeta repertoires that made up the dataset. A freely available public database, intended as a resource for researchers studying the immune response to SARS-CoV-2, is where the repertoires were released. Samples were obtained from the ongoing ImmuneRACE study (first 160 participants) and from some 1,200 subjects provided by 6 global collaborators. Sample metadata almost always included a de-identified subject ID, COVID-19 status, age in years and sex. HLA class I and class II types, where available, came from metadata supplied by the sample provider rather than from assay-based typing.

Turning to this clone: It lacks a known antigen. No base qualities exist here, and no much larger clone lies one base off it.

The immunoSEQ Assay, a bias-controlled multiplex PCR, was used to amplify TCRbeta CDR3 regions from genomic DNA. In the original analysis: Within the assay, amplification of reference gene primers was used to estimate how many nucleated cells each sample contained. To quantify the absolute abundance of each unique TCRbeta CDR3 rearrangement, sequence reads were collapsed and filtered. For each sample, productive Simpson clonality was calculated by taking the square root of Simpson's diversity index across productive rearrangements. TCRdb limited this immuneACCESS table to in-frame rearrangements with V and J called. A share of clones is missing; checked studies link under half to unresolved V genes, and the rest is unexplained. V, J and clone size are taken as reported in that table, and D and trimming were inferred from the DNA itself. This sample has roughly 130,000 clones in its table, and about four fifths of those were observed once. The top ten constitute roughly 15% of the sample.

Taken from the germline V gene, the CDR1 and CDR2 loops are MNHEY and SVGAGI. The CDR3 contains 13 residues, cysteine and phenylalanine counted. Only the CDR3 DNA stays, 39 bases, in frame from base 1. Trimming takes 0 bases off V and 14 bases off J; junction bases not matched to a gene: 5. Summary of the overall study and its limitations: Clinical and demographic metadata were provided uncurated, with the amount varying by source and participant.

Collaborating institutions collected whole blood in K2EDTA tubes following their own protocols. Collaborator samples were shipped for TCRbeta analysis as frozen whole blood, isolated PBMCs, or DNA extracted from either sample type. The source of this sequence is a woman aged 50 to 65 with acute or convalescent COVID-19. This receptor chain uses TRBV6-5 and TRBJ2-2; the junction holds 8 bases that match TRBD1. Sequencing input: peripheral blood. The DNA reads TGTGCCAGCAGTTACTCGAGGCAGGGGGCTCTGTTTTTT. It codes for CASSYSRQGALFF.